This TCR beta chain derives from a study of T cell responses to AZD1222 COVID-19 vaccine. Clones were sequenced by immunoSEQ multiplex PCR, and TCRdb holds only the in-frame ones, with some missing. The repertoire consists of over 150,000 clones, with around 90% occurring once and the leading ten covering around 1%. The germline V gene has CDR1 MNHEY and CDR2 SVGEGT. V lost 6 bases and J lost 1; bases outside the gene matches: 30. The length of the CDR3 is 24 residues. It was second doses at about 4 or about 12 weeks that were pooled. The TCR sequence derives from an adult who received the AZD1222 COVID-19 vaccine. Sequencing was performed on peripheral blood, taken 28 days after the second AZD1222 dose. This rearrangement joins TRBV6-2 or TRBV6-3 to TRBJ2-6; 7 positions match TRBD1. CDR3 bases: TGTGCCAGCAGCCCTAAACTCATACGGGACAGCTCGCGGCAGACATTTTCTGGGGCCAACGTCCTGACTTTC. Translated: CASSPKLIRDSSRQTFSGANVLTF.